This TCR beta chain was obtained from a study of monozygotic twins with inflammatory bowel disease. Following a re-call of the 5' RACE reads, TCRdb has one entry per CDR3 protein and lacks DNA. This repertoire includes under 350,000 distinct CDR3 sequences. The germline gives CDR1 SGHRS, CDR2 YFSETQ. CDR3 length: 14 amino acids. What was sequenced was blood. The chain joins TRBV5-1 to TRBJ2-1. The clonotype comes from a human donor with ulcerative colitis or Crohn's disease, or a healthy co-twin of an affected twin (not recorded which). The CDR3: CASSLGSLNNEQFF.